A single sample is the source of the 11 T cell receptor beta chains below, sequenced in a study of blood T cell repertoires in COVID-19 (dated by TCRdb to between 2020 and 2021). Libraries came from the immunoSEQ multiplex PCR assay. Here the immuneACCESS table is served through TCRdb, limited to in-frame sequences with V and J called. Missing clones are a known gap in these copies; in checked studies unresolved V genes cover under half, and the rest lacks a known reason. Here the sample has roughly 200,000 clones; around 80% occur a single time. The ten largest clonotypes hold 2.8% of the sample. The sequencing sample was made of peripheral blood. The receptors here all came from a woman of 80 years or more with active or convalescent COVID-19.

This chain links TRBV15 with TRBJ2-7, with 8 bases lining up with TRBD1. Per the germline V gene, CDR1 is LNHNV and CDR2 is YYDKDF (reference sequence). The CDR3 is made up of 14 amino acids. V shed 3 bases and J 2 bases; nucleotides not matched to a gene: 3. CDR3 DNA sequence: TGTGCCACCAGCAGGGACAGGGAGGCCTACGAGCAGTACTTC. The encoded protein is CATSRDREAYEQYF.

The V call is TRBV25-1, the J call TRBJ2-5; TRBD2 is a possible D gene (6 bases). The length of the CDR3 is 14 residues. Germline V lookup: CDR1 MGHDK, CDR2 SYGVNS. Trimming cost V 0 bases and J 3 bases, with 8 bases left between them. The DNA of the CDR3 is TGTGCCAGCAGTGAATATGGAGGGGAAGAGACCCAGTACTTC. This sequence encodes CASSEYGGEETQYF.

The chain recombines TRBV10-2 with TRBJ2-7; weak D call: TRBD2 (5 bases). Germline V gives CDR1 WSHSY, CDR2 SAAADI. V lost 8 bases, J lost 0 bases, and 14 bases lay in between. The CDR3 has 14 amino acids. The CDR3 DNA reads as TGCGCCAGCCACATGTGGAGGAGCTCCTACGAGCAGTACTTC. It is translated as CASHMWRSSYEQYF.

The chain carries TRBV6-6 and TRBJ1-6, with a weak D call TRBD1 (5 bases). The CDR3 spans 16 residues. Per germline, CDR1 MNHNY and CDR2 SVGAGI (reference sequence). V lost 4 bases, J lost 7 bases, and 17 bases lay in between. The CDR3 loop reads CASSSWTLTANSPLHF. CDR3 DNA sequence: TGTGCCAGCAGTTCATGGACATTGACGGCCAATTCACCCCTCCACTTT.

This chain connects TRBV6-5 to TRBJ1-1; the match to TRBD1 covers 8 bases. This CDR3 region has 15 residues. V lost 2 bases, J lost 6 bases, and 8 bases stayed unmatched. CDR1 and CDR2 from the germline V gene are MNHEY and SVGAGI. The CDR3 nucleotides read TGTGCCAGCAGTTACGGCGGCAGGGGGCCAGCTGAAGCTTTCTTT. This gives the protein CASSYGGRGPAEAFF.

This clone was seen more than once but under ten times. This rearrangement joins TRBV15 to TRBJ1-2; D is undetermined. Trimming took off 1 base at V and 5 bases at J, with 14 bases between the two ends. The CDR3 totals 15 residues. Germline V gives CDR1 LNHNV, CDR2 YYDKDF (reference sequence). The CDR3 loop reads CATSRGGIQVYGYTF. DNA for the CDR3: TGTGCCACCAGCAGAGGAGGGATTCAAGTATATGGCTACACCTTC.

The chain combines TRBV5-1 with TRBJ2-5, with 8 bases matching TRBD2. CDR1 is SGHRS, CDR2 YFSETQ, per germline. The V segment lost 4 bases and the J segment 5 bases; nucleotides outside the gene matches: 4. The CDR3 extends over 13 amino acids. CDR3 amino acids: CASSPGLGETQYF. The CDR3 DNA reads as TGCGCCAGCAGCCCGGGACTAGGGGAGACCCAGTACTTC.

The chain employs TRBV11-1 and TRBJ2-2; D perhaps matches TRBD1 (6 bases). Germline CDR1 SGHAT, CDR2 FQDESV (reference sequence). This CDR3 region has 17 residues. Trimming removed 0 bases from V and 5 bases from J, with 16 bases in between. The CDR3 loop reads CASSLAARAGTTGELFF. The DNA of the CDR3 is TGTGCCAGCAGCTTAGCGGCGAGGGCAGGGACAACCGGGGAGCTGTTTTTT.

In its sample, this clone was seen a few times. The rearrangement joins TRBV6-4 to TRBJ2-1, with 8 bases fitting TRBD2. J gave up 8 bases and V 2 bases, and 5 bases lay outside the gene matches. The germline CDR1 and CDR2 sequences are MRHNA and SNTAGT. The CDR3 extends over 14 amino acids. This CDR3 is CASSDQSSGDEQFF. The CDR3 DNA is TGTGCCAGCAGTGACCAGAGTAGCGGGGATGAGCAGTTCTTC.

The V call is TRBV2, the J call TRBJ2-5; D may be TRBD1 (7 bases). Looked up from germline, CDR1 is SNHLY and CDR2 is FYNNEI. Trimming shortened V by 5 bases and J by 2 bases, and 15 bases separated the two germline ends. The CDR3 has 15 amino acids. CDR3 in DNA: TGTGCCAGCAGTTTCGCGGGACAGCCGCAAGAGACCCAGTACTTC. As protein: CASSFAGQPQETQYF.

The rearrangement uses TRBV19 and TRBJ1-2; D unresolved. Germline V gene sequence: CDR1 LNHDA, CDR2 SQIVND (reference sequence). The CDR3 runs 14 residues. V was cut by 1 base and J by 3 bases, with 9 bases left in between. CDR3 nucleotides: TGTGCCAGTAGTATAGGCTATGGTGACTATGGCTACACCTTC. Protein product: CASSIGYGDYGYTF.